The next 25 T cell receptor beta chains were all read from a single sample in a study of T cells in Graves' hyperthyroidism and ophthalmopathy. Amplification of TCR beta CDR3 regions was performed using RNA transcripts as template. RT-PCR in the first round (using the HTBI primer set) targeted the TCR CDR3. TCRdb reprocessed the multiplex PCR reads with MiXCR, giving one entry per CDR3 protein. The sample has more than 550,000 distinct CDR3 sequences; about 19% are singletons. Sequencing input: blood. These receptors were obtained from a woman in her fifties or sixties with Graves' hyperthyroidism that later progressed to Graves' ophthalmopathy.

This clonotype has only a few counts. The rearrangement joins TRBV12-3 or TRBV12-4 to TRBJ1-5; D call uncertain. V lost 5 bases, J lost 2 bases, and 10 bases lay in between. The CDR3 is 14 residues long. CDR3 nucleotide sequence: TGTGCCAGCAGTAACTCTGGGGGCAATCAGCCCCAGCATTTT. It translates to CASSNSGGNQPQHF.

This clonotype was counted only a few times. This chain uses TRBV5-6 with TRBJ2-4, with D hard to call. Germline V gene lookup returns CDR1 SGHDT and CDR2 YYEEEE. The V end was cut by 2 bases, the J end by 12 bases, with 9 bases between. The CDR3 covers 11 residues. The CDR3 here is CASSFNANQYF. Written as DNA, the CDR3 is TGTGCCAGCAGCTTCAACGCGAATCAGTACTTC.

This clonotype turned up a few times. The chain employs TRBV12-3 or TRBV12-4 and TRBJ2-1, with TRBD2 matching 7 bases. Losses at the gene ends were 7 bases for V and 3 bases for J; bases not matched to a gene: 6. The CDR3 runs 14 residues. CDR3 DNA: TGTGCCAGCATGGGGGGGGTTAACTACAATGAGCAGTTCTTC. It encodes CASMGGVNYNEQFF.

At least ten counts were recorded for this clonotype. The chain links TRBV27 to TRBJ1-1; TRBD1 might be the D (6 bases). This CDR3 contains 14 residues. Trimming cost V 5 bases and J 5 bases, with 15 bases left between them. The germline CDR1 and CDR2 sequences are MNHEY and SMNVEV (reference sequence). The CDR3 DNA sequence: TGTGCCAGCAGTCACCGCGGGACAACGACTGAAGCTTTCTTT. Its protein is CASSHRGTTTEAFF.

This clonotype has a count of ten or more. V usage is TRBV11-2 and J usage is TRBJ2-1, with no clear D. Germline V gives CDR1 SGHAT, CDR2 FQNNGV. With 1 base removed from V and 6 bases from J, the gap between germline ends came to 10 bases. The CDR3 has 14 amino acids. The CDR3 sequence: CASSLGSFSNEQFF. The DNA for the CDR3 is TGTGCCAGCAGCTTAGGATCGTTTTCCAATGAGCAGTTCTTC.

This clonotype has a count of ten or more. This chain's CDR3 is CASSREGFAEAFF. The CDR3 DNA reads TGTGCCAGCTCTCGTGAGGGGTTCGCTGAAGCTTTCTTT. This sequence joins TRBV18 and TRBJ1-1; a weak D match, TRBD1 (5 bases). Germline lookup yields CDR1 KGHSH and CDR2 LQKENI. V lost 6 bases, J lost 6 bases, and 14 bases lay in between. The CDR3 is made up of 13 amino acids.

This clonotype has ten or more counts. This sequence joins TRBV7-8 and TRBJ2-1; 9 nucleotides line up with TRBD1. The CDR3 totals 18 residues. Looked up from germline, CDR1 is SGHVS and CDR2 is FQNEAQ. Trimming cost V 2 bases and J 7 bases; bases outside gene matches: 15. CDR3 residues: CASSLRRVRTGVGNEQFF. CDR3 nucleotide sequence: TGTGCCAGCAGCTTACGTAGAGTCAGGACAGGGGTGGGGAATGAGCAGTTCTTC.

The chain links TRBV15 to TRBJ2-4; maybe TRBD2 (5 bases). CDR1 is LNHNV and CDR2 is YYDKDF in the germline V gene (reference sequence). Deletions cut 1 base from V and 2 bases from J, with 12 bases between. The CDR3 has 16 residues. CDR3: CATSRVPGEPKNIQYF. The CDR3 DNA sequence: TGTGCCACCAGCAGAGTGCCCGGGGAGCCCAAAAACATTCAGTACTTC.

V usage is TRBV4-1 and J usage is TRBJ2-4; D remains unclear. Germline CDR1 reads MGHRA; CDR2 reads YSYEKL. V lost 4 bases, J lost 5 bases, and 12 bases lay in between. The CDR3 loop spans 14 amino acids. CDR3 DNA sequence: TGCGCCAGCAGCCTCGGACCGATTGAAAACATTCAGTACTTC. This encodes CASSLGPIENIQYF.

The chain links TRBV6-1 to TRBJ1-1, with TRBD1 as a possible D gene (6 bases). The CDR3 is 14 amino acids. The V gene lost 8 bases and the J gene lost 0 bases, with 13 bases spanning the gap. Germline lookup yields CDR1 MNHNS and CDR2 SASEGT. The CDR3 is CASLIRGMNTEAFF. The CDR3 DNA reads TGTGCCAGCCTAATCAGGGGAATGAACACTGAAGCTTTCTTT.

This clonotype came up many times. The genes are TRBV20-1 and TRBJ1-2, with D tentatively TRBD1 (5 bases). The CDR3 covers 12 residues. Germline V gene sequence: CDR1 DFQATT, CDR2 SNEGSKA (reference sequence). Trimming stripped 3 bases from V and 4 bases from J, with 9 bases between. The CDR3 reads CSASRQGYGYTF. The CDR3 DNA reads as TGCAGTGCTAGTAGGCAGGGCTATGGCTACACCTTC.

This clonotype was recorded at least ten times. This chain uses TRBV20-1 with TRBJ2-7; D uncertain. This CDR3 region has 14 residues. Germline CDR1 and CDR2: DFQATT and SNEGSKA (reference sequence). The V and J ends lost 3 bases and 3 bases respectively, with 15 bases between them. For the CDR3, the DNA is TGCAGTGCTAGTGTCTTCGGCAAAGACTACGAGCAGTACTTC. Residues: CSASVFGKDYEQYF.

This clonotype was counted ten times or more. The chain uses TRBV5-1 and TRBJ2-1; the match to TRBD2 covers 8 bases. This CDR3 is built from 16 residues. Trimming at V came to 4 bases and at J to 4 bases, leaving 10 bases not matched to a gene. CDR1 is SGHRS and CDR2 is YFSETQ in the germline V gene. Here the CDR3 DNA reads TGCGCCAGCAGCAAGACCGGGACTAGAGGATACAATGAGCAGTTCTTC. Translation gives CASSKTGTRGYNEQFF. The complete variable domain, with remaining parts taken from reference TRBV5-1 and TRBJ2-1, reads KAGVTQTPRYLIKTRGQQVTLSCSPISGHRSVSWYQQTPGQGLQFLFEYFSETQRNKGNFPGRFSGRQFSNSRSEMNVSTLELGDSALYLCASSKTGTRGYNEQFFGPGTRLTVL.

This clonotype was counted a few times. This chain links TRBV20-1 with TRBJ2-3; D might be TRBD2 (6 bases). Germline V gives CDR1 DFQATT, CDR2 SNEGSKA (reference sequence). V shed 2 bases and J shed 1 base, with 10 bases lying between them. The CDR3 extends over 14 amino acids. The CDR3 reads CSARRLGGTDTQYF. In DNA, the CDR3 is TGCAGTGCTAGAAGACTAGGGGGCACAGATACGCAGTATTTT.

This clonotype was found many times. The junction shows a germline mismatch at one end, possibly a read error. The V and J genes are TRBV7-7 and TRBJ1-1; D remains ambiguous. Per the germline V gene, CDR1 is SSHAT and CDR2 is FNYEAQ (reference sequence). The CDR3 runs to 13 residues. The CDR3 sequence is CASSSSMNTEAFF. The CDR3 coding sequence is TGTGCTAGCAGCTCGAGCATGAACACTGAAGCTTTCTTT.

This clonotype was counted between two and nine times. The chain employs TRBV19 and TRBJ1-5; D uncertain. The germline CDR1 and CDR2 sequences are LNHDA and SQIVND (reference sequence). CDR3 size: 14 residues. V was clipped by 6 bases and J by 0 bases, with 9 bases between them. CDR3 amino acids: CASSILNSNQPQHF. DNA for the CDR3: TGTGCCAGTAGCATTCTAAATAGCAATCAGCCCCAGCATTTT.

This clonotype was seen many times. The chain carries TRBV6-1 and TRBJ2-1; D is unclear. Germline V gene lookup returns CDR1 MNHNS and CDR2 SASEGT. Trimming removed 7 bases from V and 5 bases from J, with 15 bases in between. The CDR3 extends over 14 amino acids. In DNA, the CDR3 is TGTGCCAGCATGGAGTTCACCCGCAACAATGAGCAGTTCTTC. Encoded protein: CASMEFTRNNEQFF.

The CDR3 DNA is TGTGCCTGGAGTCCCCGAGTAGGGGCCAGTCTAACTAATGAAAAACTGTTTTTT. Protein: CAWSPRVGASLTNEKLFF. The rearrangement joins TRBV30 to TRBJ1-4; a weak D match, TRBD1 (5 bases). Trimming stripped 2 bases from V and 1 base from J, with 20 bases between. The CDR3 is made up of 18 amino acids. Germline V lookup: CDR1 GTSNPN, CDR2 SVGIG (reference sequence).

Ten or more counts support this clonotype. This rearrangement joins TRBV11-2 to TRBJ2-2, with 7 bases aligning to TRBD1. Germline V lookup: CDR1 SGHAT, CDR2 FQNNGV. The CDR3 sequence is 13 residues long. The CDR3 sequence is CASGQDLTGELFF. In DNA form, the CDR3 reads TGTGCTTCCGGACAGGATCTGACCGGGGAGCTGTTTTTT.

The chain employs TRBV5-5 and TRBJ1-2; the D gene is possibly TRBD1 (5 bases). The CDR3 has 16 residues. V was cut by 0 bases and J by 4 bases, with 16 bases left in between. Germline V gene sequence: CDR1 SGHKS, CDR2 YYEKEE (reference sequence). The CDR3, as DNA: TGTGCCAGCAGCTTGGAGGGACTTTCCCGCGTCTATGGCTACACCTTC. As protein: CASSLEGLSRVYGYTF.

This clonotype was seen ten or more times. This chain joins TRBV4-1 and TRBJ1-1, with TRBD1 identical over 8 bases. After removal of 1 base from V and 10 bases from J, the junction contained 11 bases not matched to a gene. CDR1 is MGHRA, CDR2 YSYEKL, per germline. This CDR3 is 15 amino acids long. The CDR3 nucleotides read TGCGCCAGCAGCCAAGCGCTCCCAGGGGGCTCTGGAGCTTTCTTT. Protein sequence: CASSQALPGGSGAFF.

The chain carries TRBV29-1 and TRBJ2-2, with unresolved D. Trimming stripped 4 bases from V and 0 bases from J, with 6 bases between. The CDR3 sequence is 13 residues long. Germline values: CDR1 SQVTM, CDR2 ANQGSEA. The CDR3 DNA reads TGCAGCGTTGGGCAGTCGAACACCGGGGAGCTGTTTTTT. Its translation is CSVGQSNTGELFF.

The chain combines TRBV9 with TRBJ2-5, with 10 bases lining up with TRBD2. This CDR3 has 15 amino acids. Germline V lookup: CDR1 SGDLS, CDR2 YYNGEE. After removal of 1 base from V and 2 bases from J, the junction contained 2 bases not matched to a gene. CDR3 coding DNA: TGTGCCAGCAGCGTACCAGCGGGGGGGCAAGAGACCCAGTACTTC. Residues: CASSVPAGGQETQYF.

As to this clonotype: Its ends do not fully match the called genes, so a read error is possible. The rearrangement uses TRBV11-2 and TRBJ2-2, with a tentative D call TRBD2 (5 bases). This CDR3 region has 15 residues. Germline V CDR1 and CDR2: SGHAT, FQNNGV. CDR3 residues: CASSSGLVRTGELFF. Here the CDR3 DNA reads TGTGCCAGCAGCTCGGGGTTAGTACGCACCGGGGAGCTGTTCTTT.

This chain uses TRBV5-1 with TRBJ1-3, with no clear D. CDR1 SGHRS and CDR2 YFSETQ come from the germline V gene. Trimming took off 0 bases at V and 1 base at J, with 11 bases between the two ends. The CDR3 runs 16 residues. CDR3 coding DNA: TGCGCCAGCAGCTTGGTTCCGGTGAGGTCTGGAAACACCATATATTTT. It translates to CASSLVPVRSGNTIYF.